This entry is about one T cell receptor beta chain. This record comes from a study of blood T cell repertoires in COVID-19. Study-wide context: Spain, Italy and the United States supplied samples that represented acute and convalescent COVID-19. PBMCs, B-cell-depleted T cells, or T cells provided the cDNA or gDNA that made up the material.

The Seattle site enrolled patients during active infection and followed them longitudinally. There are 14 residues in the CDR3. From germline, CDR1 is LGHDT and CDR2 YNNKEL (reference sequence). The V segment lost 0 bases and the J segment 7 bases; nucleotides outside the gene matches: 2. Original processing methods: The assay estimated nucleated cells by amplifying reference gene primers. Data came from immunoSEQ multiplex PCR; TCRdb stores just in-frame clones and leaves some out. V and J calls and clone size are as listed in that table; D and trimming were resolved from the DNA. Of some 140,000 clones in the sample, roughly 80% were seen once.

V usage is TRBV3-1 (or the pseudogene TRBV3-2) and J usage is TRBJ2-5; TRBD2 matches 10 bases. The sample was peripheral blood. This TCR came from a woman aged 55-75 years with COVID-19, enrolled during active disease. The CDR3 loop reads CASSQDVAGGTQYF. As DNA, the CDR3 is TGTGCCAGCAGCCAAGATGTAGCGGGAGGGACCCAGTACTTC.